A selection of T cell receptor beta chains follows, all from one sample in a study of OX40 agonist ivuxolimab in advanced cancers. Clones were read by immunoSEQ multiplex PCR, and TCRdb kept only the in-frame ones, dropping some. The table includes tens of thousands of clones, 85% to 95% detected once. The sample was CD4+ or CD8+ T cells sorted from blood, taken in a trial of the OX40 agonist ivuxolimab. These receptors were obtained from an adult with an advanced solid tumor such as melanoma, head and neck, liver or kidney cancer. CDR3s include the opening cysteine and the closing phenylalanine or tryptophan. Each record gives: J gene, clone size, V gene, CDR3 length, D gene, CDR3 DNA, CDR3 protein. A D gene is named only where the DNA matches it firmly. Clone size, where shown, is once, few, many, or a class for clones that have expanded.

j_call: TRBJ2-7; clone_size: NA; v_call: TRBV5-6; cdr3_length: 19; d_call: TRBD2; cdr3_nt: TGTGCCAGCAGCTTGGATCCGCGACTAGCGGGAGCTCTCTCCTACGAGCAGTACTTC; cdr3_aa: CASSLDPRLAGALSYEQYF
j_call: TRBJ1-5; clone_size: NA; v_call: TRBV11-2; cdr3_length: 15; d_call: NA; cdr3_nt: TGTGCCAGCAGCTTAGGGGCGGGAAGCAATCAGCCCCAGCATTTT; cdr3_aa: CASSLGAGSNQPQHF
j_call: TRBJ2-3; clone_size: NA; v_call: TRBV9; cdr3_length: 18; d_call: TRBD1; cdr3_nt: TGTGCCAGCAGCCCCTATGGGACAGGGGCAAGTTGGACAGATACGCAGTATTTT; cdr3_aa: CASSPYGTGASWTDTQYF
j_call: TRBJ2-3; clone_size: NA; v_call: TRBV7-8; cdr3_length: 14; d_call: NA; cdr3_nt: TGTGCCAGCAGCCCACCCCGAGGCTTCGATACGCAGTATTTT; cdr3_aa: CASSPPRGFDTQYF
j_call: TRBJ1-1; clone_size: NA; v_call: TRBV27; cdr3_length: 13; d_call: NA; cdr3_nt: TGTGCCAGCAGCGTCCTCGGGGTCCCTGAAGCTTTCTTT; cdr3_aa: CASSVLGVPEAFF
j_call: TRBJ2-7; clone_size: few; v_call: TRBV14; cdr3_length: 18; d_call: NA; cdr3_nt: TGTGCCAGCAGCCAAACGGGGCGATCCAGTGTGCTCTCCTACGAGCAGTACTTC; cdr3_aa: CASSQTGRSSVLSYEQYF
j_call: TRBJ1-3; clone_size: NA; v_call: TRBV2; cdr3_length: 14; d_call: NA; cdr3_nt: TGTGCCAGCACCTCCTGGCCTTCTGGAAACACCATATATTTT; cdr3_aa: CASTSWPSGNTIYF
j_call: TRBJ2-3; clone_size: NA; v_call: TRBV10-1; cdr3_length: 13; d_call: NA; cdr3_nt: TGCGCCAGCAGTGAGAGGCGGGGAGATACGCAGTATTTT; cdr3_aa: CASSERRGDTQYF
j_call: TRBJ2-6; clone_size: NA; v_call: TRBV2; cdr3_length: 18; d_call: TRBD2; cdr3_nt: TGTGCCAGCAGTGAACCCGGCAGGGAGGGATCTGGGGCCAACGTCCTGACTTTC; cdr3_aa: CASSEPGREGSGANVLTF
j_call: TRBJ2-7; clone_size: NA; v_call: TRBV9; cdr3_length: 16; d_call: NA; cdr3_nt: TGTGCCAGCAGCCCCGGGGGTGGGGACCTCTCCTACGAGCAGTACTTC; cdr3_aa: CASSPGGGDLSYEQYF
j_call: TRBJ2-5; clone_size: NA; v_call: TRBV7-9; cdr3_length: 14; d_call: TRBD1; cdr3_nt: TGTGCCAGCAGTCCTCAGGGGGCCCGGGAGACCCAGTACTTC; cdr3_aa: CASSPQGARETQYF
j_call: TRBJ1-1; clone_size: NA; v_call: TRBV11-2; cdr3_length: 14; d_call: NA; cdr3_nt: TGTGCCAGCACCTTCGCGGTCTTGAACACTGAAGCTTTCTTT; cdr3_aa: CASTFAVLNTEAFF
j_call: TRBJ2-1; clone_size: once; v_call: TRBV4-3; cdr3_length: 16; d_call: NA; cdr3_nt: TGCGCCAGCAGCCAACACGAACCCGCCTCCTACAATGAGCAGTTCTTC; cdr3_aa: CASSQHEPASYNEQFF
j_call: TRBJ2-3; clone_size: NA; v_call: TRBV23-1; cdr3_length: 16; d_call: TRBD2; cdr3_nt: TGCGCCAGCAGTGAACTAGCGGGGGCTAGCACAGATACGCAGTATTTT; cdr3_aa: CASSELAGASTDTQYF
j_call: TRBJ1-1; clone_size: NA; v_call: TRBV6-6; cdr3_length: 13; d_call: NA; cdr3_nt: TGTGCCAGCAGACCGGGCCAAGCGTGGGTGGCTTTCTTT; cdr3_aa: CASRPGQAWVAFF
j_call: TRBJ2-7; clone_size: NA; v_call: TRBV2; cdr3_length: 14; d_call: TRBD2; cdr3_nt: TGTGCCAGCAGTGTATCAGCGGGAGCCTACGAGCAGTACTTC; cdr3_aa: CASSVSAGAYEQYF
j_call: TRBJ1-1; clone_size: NA; v_call: TRBV1; cdr3_length: 17; d_call: NA; cdr3_nt: TGCACCAGCAGCCGGTTACCGGGACCCTCAAATGGGACTGAAGCTTTCTTT; cdr3_aa: CTSSRLPGPSNGTEAFF
j_call: TRBJ2-7; clone_size: NA; v_call: TRBV2; cdr3_length: 16; d_call: NA; cdr3_nt: TGTGCCAGCAGTGAATACGGGGACTCGGAACCCTACGAGCAGTACTTC; cdr3_aa: CASSEYGDSEPYEQYF
j_call: TRBJ2-2; clone_size: NA; v_call: TRBV29-1; cdr3_length: 13; d_call: NA; cdr3_nt: TGCAGCGTTGTACAGCCTAACACCGGGGAGCTGTTTTTT; cdr3_aa: CSVVQPNTGELFF
j_call: TRBJ1-1; clone_size: NA; v_call: TRBV19; cdr3_length: 13; d_call: NA; cdr3_nt: TGTGCCAGTAGTATAGGGGGTAGCACTGAAGCTTTCTTT; cdr3_aa: CASSIGGSTEAFF
j_call: TRBJ2-3; clone_size: once; v_call: TRBV29-1; cdr3_length: 12; d_call: NA; cdr3_nt: TGCAGCGTTTGGCACAACACAGATACGCAGTATTTT; cdr3_aa: CSVWHNTDTQYF
j_call: TRBJ2-2; clone_size: once; v_call: TRBV6-4; cdr3_length: 18; d_call: NA; cdr3_nt: TGTGCCAGCAGTGACTCCCCCTTGAGTGAGGGACGGGCCGGGGAGCTGTTTTTT; cdr3_aa: CASSDSPLSEGRAGELFF
j_call: TRBJ2-5; clone_size: NA; v_call: TRBV2; cdr3_length: 15; d_call: NA; cdr3_nt: TGTGCCAGCAGTGAAATCGGCGGGGTGGAAGAGACCCAGTACTTC; cdr3_aa: CASSEIGGVEETQYF
j_call: TRBJ1-1; clone_size: NA; v_call: TRBV5-8; cdr3_length: 14; d_call: TRBD1; cdr3_nt: TGTGCCAGCAGCTTGGGACAGGGGTACACTGAAGCTTTCTTT; cdr3_aa: CASSLGQGYTEAFF
j_call: TRBJ2-1; clone_size: NA; v_call: TRBV27; cdr3_length: 10; d_call: NA; cdr3_nt: TGTGCGGTCGGACCCAATGAGCAGTTCTTC; cdr3_aa: CAVGPNEQFF
j_call: TRBJ2-5; clone_size: NA; v_call: TRBV7-9; cdr3_length: 14; d_call: NA; cdr3_nt: TGTGCCAGCAGCTTATTGCAGGGGAAAGAGACCCAGTACTTC; cdr3_aa: CASSLLQGKETQYF
j_call: TRBJ1-1; clone_size: NA; v_call: TRBV5-4; cdr3_length: 14; d_call: TRBD1; cdr3_nt: TGTGCCAGCAGCTTGGAGACAGGGCGGACTGAAGCTTTCTTT; cdr3_aa: CASSLETGRTEAFF
j_call: TRBJ2-3; clone_size: NA; v_call: TRBV6-6; cdr3_length: 16; d_call: NA; cdr3_nt: TGTGCCAGCAGTTACCCTCCAGCGGGTAGCACAGATACGCAGTATTTT; cdr3_aa: CASSYPPAGSTDTQYF
j_call: TRBJ2-3; clone_size: NA; v_call: TRBV27; cdr3_length: 15; d_call: NA; cdr3_nt: TGTGCCAGCAGTTTAAGCAGGGTGAGGACAGATACGCAGTATTTT; cdr3_aa: CASSLSRVRTDTQYF
j_call: TRBJ2-7; clone_size: NA; v_call: TRBV19; cdr3_length: 14; d_call: NA; cdr3_nt: TGTGCCAGTAGCTTCTCGGACGGCTCCTACGAGCAGTACTTC; cdr3_aa: CASSFSDGSYEQYF
j_call: TRBJ2-1; clone_size: NA; v_call: TRBV29-1; cdr3_length: 15; d_call: NA; cdr3_nt: TGCAGCGTTGAAGGAATCCGGGAGAACTACAATGAGCAGTTCTTC; cdr3_aa: CSVEGIRENYNEQFF
j_call: TRBJ2-7; clone_size: NA; v_call: TRBV7-9; cdr3_length: 16; d_call: TRBD2; cdr3_nt: TGTGCCAGCAGCTTAGGGGGGACTAGCGGCTCATACGAGCAGTACTTC; cdr3_aa: CASSLGGTSGSYEQYF
j_call: TRBJ2-3; clone_size: NA; v_call: TRBV7-2; cdr3_length: 16; d_call: TRBD2; cdr3_nt: TGTGCCAGCAGCTTACGACTAGCGGGATTCCCAGATACGCAGTATTTT; cdr3_aa: CASSLRLAGFPDTQYF
j_call: TRBJ1-1; clone_size: NA; v_call: TRBV5-1; cdr3_length: 14; d_call: NA; cdr3_nt: TGCGCCAGCAGCGTTCCGGCCTTAAATTCTGAAGCTTTCTTT; cdr3_aa: CASSVPALNSEAFF
j_call: TRBJ2-7; clone_size: NA; v_call: TRBV6-5; cdr3_length: 15; d_call: TRBD2; cdr3_nt: TGTGCCAGCAGTTACGGGACTAGCTCCGGATACGAGCAGTACTTC; cdr3_aa: CASSYGTSSGYEQYF
j_call: TRBJ2-1; clone_size: NA; v_call: TRBV27; cdr3_length: 13; d_call: NA; cdr3_nt: TGTGCCAGCAGTTTTACAACCTACAATGAGCAGTTCTTC; cdr3_aa: CASSFTTYNEQFF
j_call: TRBJ1-4; clone_size: NA; v_call: TRBV27; cdr3_length: 14; d_call: TRBD1; cdr3_nt: TGTGCCAGCAGTTTATGGACAGGAGGTGAAAAACTGTTTTTT; cdr3_aa: CASSLWTGGEKLFF
j_call: TRBJ1-1; clone_size: NA; v_call: TRBV5-1; cdr3_length: 17; d_call: TRBD1; cdr3_nt: TGCGCCAGCAGCCCCTTACCCCAGGGGGGGAAGAACACTGAAGCTTTCTTT; cdr3_aa: CASSPLPQGGKNTEAFF
j_call: TRBJ1-5; clone_size: once; v_call: TRBV28; cdr3_length: 15; d_call: NA; cdr3_nt: TGTGCCAGCAGTTTTCGCAGGGGAGGGAATCAGCCCCAGCATTTT; cdr3_aa: CASSFRRGGNQPQHF
j_call: TRBJ2-7; clone_size: NA; v_call: TRBV7-8; cdr3_length: 14; d_call: NA; cdr3_nt: TGTGCCAGCAGCCTCCCTCAGGGAAGCAACGAGCAGTACTTC; cdr3_aa: CASSLPQGSNEQYF
j_call: TRBJ2-7; clone_size: NA; v_call: TRBV7-9; cdr3_length: 15; d_call: NA; cdr3_nt: TGTGCCAGCAGCCCCCGGGCAGACGGGGGCTACGAGCAGTACTTC; cdr3_aa: CASSPRADGGYEQYF
j_call: TRBJ1-3; clone_size: NA; v_call: TRBV29-1; cdr3_length: 12; d_call: NA; cdr3_nt: TGCAGCGTTGGGTGTTCTGGAAACACCATATATTTT; cdr3_aa: CSVGCSGNTIYF
j_call: TRBJ2-7; clone_size: once; v_call: TRBV4-3; cdr3_length: 13; d_call: NA; cdr3_nt: TGCGCCAGCAGCCAAGGACGGCCCTACGAGCAGTACTTC; cdr3_aa: CASSQGRPYEQYF
j_call: TRBJ1-5; clone_size: NA; v_call: TRBV5-8; cdr3_length: 15; d_call: NA; cdr3_nt: TGTGCCAGCAGCTGGGAAACAGGGTTTAACCAGCCCCAGCATTTT; cdr3_aa: CASSWETGFNQPQHF
j_call: TRBJ2-7; clone_size: once; v_call: TRBV6-5; cdr3_length: 16; d_call: TRBD1; cdr3_nt: TGTGCCAGCAGTTACTCGGTCAGGACAGGAGATTACGAGCAGTACTTC; cdr3_aa: CASSYSVRTGDYEQYF
j_call: TRBJ1-2; clone_size: NA; v_call: TRBV4-3; cdr3_length: 15; d_call: NA; cdr3_nt: TGCGCCAGCAGCCCCGGGCAGGGAATCAACTATGGCTACACCTTC; cdr3_aa: CASSPGQGINYGYTF
j_call: TRBJ1-5; clone_size: NA; v_call: TRBV19; cdr3_length: 15; d_call: NA; cdr3_nt: TGTGCCAGTAGTATTGGGCAGTTGAGCAATCAGCCCCAGCATTTT; cdr3_aa: CASSIGQLSNQPQHF
j_call: TRBJ2-2; clone_size: NA; v_call: TRBV4-3; cdr3_length: 17; d_call: NA; cdr3_nt: TGCGCCAGCAGCCAGTCTTTGTGGGGATCGAACACCGGGGAGCTGTTTTTT; cdr3_aa: CASSQSLWGSNTGELFF
j_call: TRBJ2-2; clone_size: NA; v_call: TRBV27; cdr3_length: 14; d_call: NA; cdr3_nt: TGTGCCAGCAGTTTTGGCACTAACACCGGGGAGCTGTTTTTT; cdr3_aa: CASSFGTNTGELFF
j_call: TRBJ1-1; clone_size: once; v_call: TRBV27; cdr3_length: 15; d_call: NA; cdr3_nt: TGTGCCAGCAGTTTAGGGGGCCGGGGGTACACTGAAGCTTTCTTT; cdr3_aa: CASSLGGRGYTEAFF
j_call: TRBJ2-5; clone_size: NA; v_call: TRBV5-1; cdr3_length: 15; d_call: TRBD2; cdr3_nt: TGCGCCAGCAGCCCCCATAGCGGGGGCCAAGAGACCCAGTACTTC; cdr3_aa: CASSPHSGGQETQYF
j_call: TRBJ2-7; clone_size: NA; v_call: TRBV4-3; cdr3_length: 18; d_call: TRBD2; cdr3_nt: TGCGCCAGCAGCCAAGGGACTAGCGGGAGGGCTGGGGCCTACGAGCAGTACTTC; cdr3_aa: CASSQGTSGRAGAYEQYF
j_call: TRBJ2-6; clone_size: NA; v_call: TRBV27; cdr3_length: 16; d_call: TRBD1; cdr3_nt: TGTGCCAGCAGCGACAGGGTACTGTCTGGGGCCAACGTCCTGACTTTC; cdr3_aa: CASSDRVLSGANVLTF
j_call: TRBJ2-7; clone_size: medium-sized; v_call: TRBV13; cdr3_length: 14; d_call: NA; cdr3_nt: TGTGCCAGCAGCCCGGAGGGGGACTCCTACGAGCAGTACTTC; cdr3_aa: CASSPEGDSYEQYF
j_call: TRBJ2-7; clone_size: NA; v_call: TRBV28; cdr3_length: 15; d_call: TRBD2; cdr3_nt: TGTGCCAGCACCCTGGGACTAGCGGGATCCTACGAGCAGTACTTC; cdr3_aa: CASTLGLAGSYEQYF